This T cell receptor (beta chain) stems from a study of blood T cells in healthy people across ages. Study findings and constraints: More naive CD4+ cells and higher diversity marked long-lived donors relative to aged donors.

The use of a sample-barcoded 5' primer and a J-beta primer mix characterized a second PCR of about 7 to 12 cycles. Per-sample output comprised a minimum of 2.5 million paired-end reads containing CDR3. TCRdb passed the 5' RACE reads through MiXCR, listing each CDR3 protein once. In the table there are hundreds of thousands of distinct CDR3 sequences, approximately 25% of which are singletons. The germline gives CDR1 SGHAT, CDR2 FQNNGV. The CDR3 has 16 residues. V trimming: 3 bases; J trimming: 2 bases; junction bases outside the gene matches: 2. This clonotype was detected once. Antigen: not known. These records were also assigned to another study, of T cells of mothers and their children. This second study notes: Each child gave approximately 2.8 million TCR beta CDR3 reads (each mother, over 9.5 million). Slightly, though not significantly, more overlap was seen in related than in unrelated mother-child pairs.

Material for sequencing was blood. This chain joins TRBV11-2 and TRBJ2-5; 14 bases align to TRBD2. The clonotype comes from a boy younger than 18 in good health. Here the CDR3 DNA reads TGTGCCAGCAGCTTCGGACTAGCGGGAGGTCAAGAGACCCAGTACTTC. It codes for CASSFGLAGGQETQYF.